Detailed here is one T cell receptor (beta chain). Its antigen is unidentified. The data were produced by immunoSEQ multiplex PCR, yet TCRdb's version contains in-frame clones alone and is incomplete. The data hold some 34,000 clones, with over 60% observed a single time. Enrolled patients, whose metastatic non-small-cell lung cancer was chemo-refractory, received focal radiation plus CTLA-4 blockade with ipilimumab. Trimming took 3 bases from V and 1 from J; bases not matched to a gene: 3. Germline CDR1 is SGHRS and CDR2 is YFSETQ. There are 15 residues in the CDR3. This entry belongs to a study of radiotherapy plus CTLA-4 blockade in lung cancer. General observations from the study: Tumor-derived TCR clones expanded in blood after radiotherapy plus ipilimumab.

The source of this sequence is a human donor with non-small cell lung cancer who had stable disease on radiotherapy plus ipilimumab. The genes are TRBV5-1 and TRBJ1-3; 8 bases fit TRBD1. This specimen consisted of peripheral blood, obtained from a patient treated with radiotherapy plus ipilimumab. The DNA of the CDR3 is TGCGCCAGCAGCTCGACAGGGGTTTCTGGAAACACCATATATTTT. This translates into CASSSTGVSGNTIYF.